This TCR beta chain derives from a study of cytomegalovirus exposure and HLA in healthy donors. General observations from the study: Later analysis identified about 18,000 TCR beta sequences associated with HLA alleles, using a false discovery rate threshold of 0.05.

Looked up from germline, CDR1 is SGHVS and CDR2 is FNYEAQ. The V segment lost 1 base and the J segment 2 bases; nucleotides outside the gene matches: 11. There are 17 residues in the CDR3. As concerns this clone: The antigen is unknown.

Primers for the PCR totalled 60 Vbeta and 13 Jbeta. Measured with immunoSEQ multiplex PCR; TCRdb has only the in-frame clones, and not every one. The table includes 130,000 to 150,000 clones, roughly three quarters detected once. Sequenced input: PBMCs. This chain links TRBV7-6 with TRBJ2-7, with 7 bases identical to TRBD2. The clonotype comes from a man in his 60s in good health and CMV-seronegative. The CDR3 protein is CASSLEGGAAYTYEQYF. DNA for the CDR3: TGTGCCAGCAGCTTAGAGGGAGGGGCAGCTTACACCTACGAGCAGTACTTC.